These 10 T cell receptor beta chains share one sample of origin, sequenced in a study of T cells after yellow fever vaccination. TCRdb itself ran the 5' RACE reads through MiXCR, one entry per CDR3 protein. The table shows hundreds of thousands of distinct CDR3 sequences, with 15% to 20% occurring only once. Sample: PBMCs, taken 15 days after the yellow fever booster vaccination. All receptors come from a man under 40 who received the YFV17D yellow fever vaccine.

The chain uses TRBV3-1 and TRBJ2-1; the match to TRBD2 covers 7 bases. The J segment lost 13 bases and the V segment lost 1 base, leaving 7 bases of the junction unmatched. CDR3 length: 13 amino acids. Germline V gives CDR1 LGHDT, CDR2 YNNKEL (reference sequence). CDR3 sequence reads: CASSQGLSSGQFF. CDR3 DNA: TGTGCCAGCAGCCAAGGGTTGTCTAGCGGACAGTTCTTC.

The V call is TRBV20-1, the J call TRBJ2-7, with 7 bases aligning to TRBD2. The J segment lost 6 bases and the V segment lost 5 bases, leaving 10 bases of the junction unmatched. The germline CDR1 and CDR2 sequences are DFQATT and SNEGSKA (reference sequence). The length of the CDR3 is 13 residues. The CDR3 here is CSAELAFPFEQYF. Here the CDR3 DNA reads TGCAGTGCTGAACTAGCGTTTCCTTTCGAGCAGTACTTC.

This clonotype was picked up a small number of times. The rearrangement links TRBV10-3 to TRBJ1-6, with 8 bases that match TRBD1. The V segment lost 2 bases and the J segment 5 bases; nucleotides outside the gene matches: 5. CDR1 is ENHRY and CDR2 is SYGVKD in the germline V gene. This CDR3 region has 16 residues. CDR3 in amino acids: CAISEAQGADNSPLHF. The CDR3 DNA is TGTGCCATCAGTGAGGCCCAGGGGGCAGATAATTCACCCCTCCACTTT.

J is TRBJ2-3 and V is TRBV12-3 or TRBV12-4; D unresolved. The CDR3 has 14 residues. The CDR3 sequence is CVVSPDTSTDTQYF. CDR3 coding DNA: TGTGTAGTTTCCCCTGATACTAGCACAGATACGCAGTATTTT.

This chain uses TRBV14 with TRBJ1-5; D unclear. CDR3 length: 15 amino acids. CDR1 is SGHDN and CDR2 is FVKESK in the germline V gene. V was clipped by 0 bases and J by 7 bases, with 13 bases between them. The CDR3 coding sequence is TGTGCCAGCAGCCAAGATCGGACCTCCAGGCAGCCCCAGCATTTT. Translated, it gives CASSQDRTSRQPQHF.

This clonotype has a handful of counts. CDR3 protein: CASTPGQGRPYEQYF. The CDR3 nucleotides are TGTGCCAGCACCCCTGGACAGGGCCGCCCCTACGAGCAGTACTTC. The V and J genes are TRBV27 and TRBJ2-7, with 8 nucleotides matching TRBD1. Germline CDR1 is MNHEY and CDR2 is SMNVEV (reference sequence). V lost 7 bases, J lost 2 bases, and 10 bases stayed unmatched. The CDR3 runs to 15 residues.

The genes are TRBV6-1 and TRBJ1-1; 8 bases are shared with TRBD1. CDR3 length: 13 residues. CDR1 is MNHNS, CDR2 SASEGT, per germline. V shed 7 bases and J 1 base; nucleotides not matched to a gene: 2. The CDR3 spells CASKGTGNTEAFF. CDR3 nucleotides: TGTGCCAGCAAAGGGACAGGGAACACTGAAGCTTTCTTT.

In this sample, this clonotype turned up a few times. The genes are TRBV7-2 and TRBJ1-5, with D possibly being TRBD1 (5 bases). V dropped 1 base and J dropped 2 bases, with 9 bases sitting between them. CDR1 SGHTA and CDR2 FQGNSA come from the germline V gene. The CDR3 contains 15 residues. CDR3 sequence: CASSLGLGGNQPQHF. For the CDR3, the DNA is TGTGCCAGCAGCTTAGGACTGGGGGGCAATCAGCCCCAGCATTTT.

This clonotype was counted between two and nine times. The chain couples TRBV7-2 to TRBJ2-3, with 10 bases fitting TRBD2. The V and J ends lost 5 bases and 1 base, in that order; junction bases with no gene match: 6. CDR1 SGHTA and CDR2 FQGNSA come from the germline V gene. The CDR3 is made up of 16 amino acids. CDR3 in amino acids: CASSPGTSGGTDTQYF. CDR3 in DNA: TGTGCCAGCAGCCCCGGTACTAGCGGGGGCACAGATACGCAGTATTTT.

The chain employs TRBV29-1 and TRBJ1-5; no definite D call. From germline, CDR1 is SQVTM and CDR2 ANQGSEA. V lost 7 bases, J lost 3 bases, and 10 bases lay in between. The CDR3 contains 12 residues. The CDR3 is CSARENNQPQHF. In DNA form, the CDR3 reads TGCAGCGCCCGCGAAAACAATCAGCCCCAGCATTTT. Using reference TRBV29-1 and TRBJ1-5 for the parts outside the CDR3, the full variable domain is SAVISQKPSRDICQRGTSLTIQCQVDSQVTMMFWYRQQPGQSLTLIATANQGSEATYESGFVIDKFPISRPNLTFSTLTVSNMSPEDSSIYLCSARENNQPQHFGDGTRLSIL.